This TCR beta chain was found in a study of T cell clonotyping in hematopoietic cell transplantation. Study information: Recipient samples before transplant were obtained post-cytoreduction. Study findings and constraints: Cells were unsorted, so CD4 and CD8 contributions were not separated. After transplant, recipient diversity fell while pathologically expanded clonotypes grew through day 180. Broader posttransplant TCR repertoire diversity was predicted by graft donor and pretransplant recipient Inverse Simpson Index values.

Clones were read by immunoSEQ multiplex PCR, and TCRdb kept only the in-frame ones, dropping some. In the table there are more than 70,000 clones, 95% to 97% of which are singletons. Specified time point: recipient sample about 28 days before transplant, after cytoreduction. V was pared by 5 bases and J by 1 base, with 8 bases between. Germline values: CDR1 ENHRY, CDR2 SYGVKD. CDR3 length: 13 amino acids. As for this clone: What it binds is not known.

This TCR was recovered from a woman between 45 and 65 years old with acute myeloid leukemia. Some clones in this sample may be carry-over from other donors' samples. The chain employs TRBV10-3 and TRBJ1-1, with D unclear. This sample comprised peripheral blood mononuclear cells, obtained before stem cell transplant. The CDR3 loop is CAISTEPNTEAFF. As DNA, the CDR3 is TGTGCCATCAGTACAGAACCGAACACTGAAGCTTTCTTT.